Shown below are 4 T cell receptor beta chains from a single sample sequenced in a study of Ad26.COV2.S vaccination and SARS-CoV-2 variants. The treatment denotes: roughly 18 received Ad26.COV2.S at low or high dose, single or two shots; several received placebo; per-sample allocation not given. The samples date from day 63 after the first vaccine or placebo injection. Some clones are missing from TCRdb's copy, which holds only in-frame ones; the method was immunoSEQ multiplex PCR. The sample comprises some 640,000 clones, 89% of which are singletons, and around 1.5% rests with the top ten. Here the sequenced sample was peripheral blood, taken in a trial of Ad26.COV2.S vaccine versus placebo. The receptors stem from a person between 18 and 59 years old who received the Ad26.COV2.S COVID-19 vaccine or a placebo.

The chain recombines TRBV10-2 with TRBJ2-3; TRBD2 agrees at 9 bases. Per germline, CDR1 WSHSY and CDR2 SAAADI. Trimming cost V 7 bases and J 5 bases; bases outside gene matches: 13. The CDR3 covers 16 residues. CDR3 residues: CASIQSGRTHKDTQYF. The CDR3 DNA is TGCGCCAGCATCCAGAGCGGGAGGACGCACAAAGATACGCAGTATTTT.

The chain couples TRBV5-1 to TRBJ2-3; D assignment may be TRBD1 or TRBD2 (6 bases each). The CDR3 runs to 14 residues. Germline CDR1 reads SGHRS; CDR2 reads YFSETQ. V was pared by 4 bases and J by 9 bases, with 18 bases between. The CDR3 DNA sequence: TGCGCCAGCAGCGGAAGGGTGGAGGGGGAGACGCAGTATTTT. Its protein product is CASSGRVEGETQYF.

CDR3 in amino acids: CASSELGVTGELFF. CDR3 nucleotide sequence: TGTGCCAGCAGTGAATTGGGGGTGACCGGGGAGCTGTTTTTT. The chain links TRBV2 to TRBJ2-2; D may be TRBD1 or TRBD2 (5 bases each). V lost 2 bases and J lost 5, with 9 bases in between. This CDR3 is 14 amino acids long. Germline CDR1 SNHLY, CDR2 FYNNEI.

This chain uses TRBV11-2 with TRBJ2-1, with 10 bases that match TRBD1. Germline assignment: CDR1 SGHAT and CDR2 FQNNGV. The CDR3 has 15 amino acids. Losses at the gene ends were 3 bases for V and 5 bases for J; bases not matched to a gene: 4. The CDR3 loop is CASSFAGTGDNEQFF. CDR3 DNA sequence: TGTGCCAGCAGCTTCGCCGGGACAGGGGACAATGAGCAGTTCTTC.